This T cell receptor beta chain appears in the sequencing data of a study of T cells in Graves' hyperthyroidism and ophthalmopathy. This clonotype appeared many times. The V and J ends lost 5 bases and 9 bases respectively, with 13 bases between them. CDR3 length equals 12 residues. CDR1 is SGHNT and CDR2 is YENEEA in the germline V gene. Researchers took RNA transcripts and amplified the TCR beta CDR3 regions from them. TCR CDR3 underwent first-round RT-PCR with the HTBI primer set. A single record per CDR3 protein comes from TCRdb applying MiXCR to the multiplex PCR reads. The top ten hold over 7.5% of the sample, which has over 650,000 distinct CDR3 sequences, roughly 15% seen once.

This receptor was obtained from a man between 18 and 35 years old with Graves' hyperthyroidism. The sequenced material came from blood. V usage is TRBV11-3 and J usage is TRBJ1-1; D gene unclear. The CDR3 sequence is CASSPSRAQAFF. CDR3 DNA: TGTGCCAGCAGCCCATCCCGGGCCCAAGCTTTCTTT.